This T cell receptor (beta chain) was found in a study of CD8 T cells in ankylosing spondylitis. Study results and caveats: What appeared characteristic of ankylosing spondylitis blood was a TCR beta motif of seven to nine highly homologous variants.

It was by quantitative 5'-RACE with molecular barcodes that TCR beta libraries were made. TCRdb redid the calling of the 5' RACE reads with MiXCR, one entry per CDR3 protein. The sample lists fewer than 750,000 distinct CDR3 sequences, 15% to 20% occurring once. This clonotype was observed a few times. Its antigen is currently unknown. V lost 6 bases and J lost 2, with 12 bases in between. The CDR3 runs to 14 residues. Germline-derived CDR1 and CDR2 are MRHNA and SNTAGT. The sample taken for sequencing was blood, either unsorted or a sorted T cell fraction (not recorded which). The origin of this receptor is a male donor with ankylosing spondylitis. The rearrangement links TRBV6-4 to TRBJ2-3; the D gene is possibly TRBD1 (5 bases). The CDR3 is CASSGEGDTDTQYF. The CDR3 coding sequence is TGTGCCAGCAGCGGTGAAGGGGACACAGATACGCAGTATTTT.